This entry lists 8 T cell receptor beta chains sequenced from one sample in a study of cytomegalovirus exposure and HLA in healthy donors. Primers: 60 Vbeta forward and 13 Jbeta reverse. Generated by immunoSEQ multiplex PCR, the TCRdb table keeps only in-frame clones and is missing some. The repertoire has under 95,000 clones, around four fifths of them found once; the top ten carry roughly 2%. Specimen: PBMCs. Receptor source: a boy aged 5 to 17 in good health and CMV-seronegative.

This clone was detected a few times. The chain has TRBV5-4 and TRBJ2-3; TRBD2 matches 9 bases. The germline V gene has CDR1 SGHNT and CDR2 YYREEE (reference sequence). The CDR3 spans 15 residues. V dropped 4 bases and J dropped 3; count of bases not matched to a gene: 6. As DNA, the CDR3 is TGTGCCAGCAGCCGGCCTAGCGGGAAGACAGATACGCAGTATTTT. Translating it yields CASSRPSGKTDTQYF.

The V call is TRBV25-1, the J call TRBJ1-2; 7 nucleotides align to TRBD1. Germline loops: CDR1 MGHDK, CDR2 SYGVNS. This CDR3 contains 13 residues. V shed 8 bases, J shed 2 bases, and the junction held 5 bases outside the gene matches. The CDR3 sequence is CASLGQTNYGYTF. CDR3 DNA: TGTGCCAGCCTGGGACAGACCAACTATGGCTACACCTTC.

The table lists this clone with a few counts. CDR3: CASRLAGVMEQFF. In nucleotides, the CDR3 is TGTGCCAGCAGACTAGCGGGAGTGATGGAGCAGTTCTTC. The chain combines TRBV7-2 with TRBJ2-1; TRBD2 matches 11 bases. Germline CDR1 SGHTA, CDR2 FQGNSA. This CDR3 spans 13 amino acids. V was pared by 6 bases and J by 10 bases, with 5 bases of the junction left unmatched. Supplemented by reference TRBV7-2 and TRBJ2-1, the full variable domain reads GAGVSQSPSNKVTEKGKDVELRCDPISGHTALYWYRQSLGQGLEFLIYFQGNSAPDKSGLPSDRFSAERTGGSVSTLTIQRTQQEDSAVYLCASRLAGVMEQFFGPGTRLTVL.

The J gene is TRBJ1-1, the V gene TRBV4-1; 11 bases are shared with TRBD1. Germline CDR1 is MGHRA and CDR2 is YSYEKL. Unmatched junction bases numbered 8, after V lost 2 bases and J lost 0 bases. This CDR3 is built from 18 residues. The CDR3: CASSQPNRDRGMNTEAFF. Written as DNA, the CDR3 is TGCGCCAGCAGCCAACCGAACCGGGACAGGGGGATGAACACTGAAGCTTTCTTT.

The chain couples TRBV27 to TRBJ1-2; TRBD1 matches 9 bases. The V segment lost 6 bases and the J segment 7 bases; nucleotides outside the gene matches: 9. Germline V gene sequence: CDR1 MNHEY, CDR2 SMNVEV (reference sequence). The CDR3 contains 14 residues. CDR3 protein: CASSFTGGRGGYTF. The CDR3 DNA sequence: TGTGCCAGCAGCTTTACAGGGGGCAGGGGTGGCTACACCTTC.

V and J are TRBV11-1 and TRBJ2-5, with a possible D match to TRBD2 (7 bases). V was cut by 3 bases and J by 1 base, with 9 bases left in between. The CDR3 has 14 amino acids. Germline-derived CDR1 and CDR2 are SGHAT and FQDESV (reference sequence). CDR3 coding DNA: TGTGCCAGCAGCTTGCGGGGGCTCCAAGAGACCCAGTACTTC. This encodes CASSLRGLQETQYF.

This clone showed up just a few times. The rearrangement links TRBV4-3 to TRBJ1-3; no clear D. Germline loops: CDR1 LGHNA, CDR2 YSLEER. This CDR3 spans 13 amino acids. V was shortened by 0 bases and J by 4 bases, with 4 bases between the two germline ends. This chain's CDR3 is CASSQDPGNTIYF. The CDR3 DNA reads as TGCGCCAGCAGCCAAGATCCAGGAAACACCATATATTTT.

This sequence joins TRBV7-9 and TRBJ1-1, with a tentative D call TRBD1 (5 bases). This CDR3 has 14 amino acids. Germline lookup yields CDR1 SEHNR and CDR2 FQNEAQ (reference sequence). V dropped 1 base and J dropped 5 bases, with 11 bases sitting between them. In nucleotides, the CDR3 is TGTGCCAGCAGCTTAGAGCGGGGCGGGACTGAAGCTTTCTTT. Amino acid sequence: CASSLERGGTEAFF. Looking up the rest from reference TRBV7-9 and TRBJ1-1 gives the full variable domain: DTGVSQNPRHKITKRGQNVTFRCDPISEHNRLYWYRQTLGQGPEFLTYFQNEAQLEKSRLLSDRFSAERPKGSFSTLEIQRTEQGDSAMYLCASSLERGGTEAFFGQGTRLTVV.